These 18 T cell receptor beta chains share one sample of origin, sequenced in a study of blood T cell repertoires in COVID-19. Assay used: immunoSEQ multiplex PCR; TCRdb lists only in-frame clones, some missing. This table holds around 140,000 clones, approximately 90% found once. The specimen was peripheral blood. These receptors all stem from a woman between 50 and 59 years old with acute or convalescent COVID-19.

The chain couples TRBV10-2 to TRBJ2-2; D gene ambiguous. The germline gives CDR1 WSHSY, CDR2 SAAADI. V gave up 2 bases and J gave up 8 bases, with 9 bases separating them. CDR3 size: 13 residues. The CDR3: CASSEGAWGELFF. Here the CDR3 DNA reads TGCGCCAGCAGTGAGGGAGCCTGGGGGGAGCTGTTTTTT.

This clone was counted a few times. The rearrangement joins TRBV19 to TRBJ2-3; tentative D call: TRBD2 (5 bases). Trimming removed 3 bases at V and 1 base at J, with 14 bases between. From germline, CDR1 is LNHDA and CDR2 SQIVND (reference sequence). The CDR3 spans 16 residues. The CDR3 protein is CASSMGVLYRTDTQYF. CDR3 nucleotide sequence: TGTGCCAGTAGTATGGGAGTGTTGTATCGCACAGATACGCAGTATTTT.

This clone has a handful of counts. The gene calls are TRBV19 and TRBJ1-3, with TRBD1 identical over 9 bases. There are 16 residues in the CDR3. Germline V gene lookup returns CDR1 LNHDA and CDR2 SQIVND (reference sequence). The trim removed 5 bases at V and 1 base at J, leaving 6 bases unmatched. The CDR3 reads CASSAPDRGSGNTIYF. The CDR3 bases are TGTGCCAGTAGTGCACCGGACAGGGGATCTGGAAACACCATATATTTT.

In its sample, this clone was seen once. The chain links TRBV7-9 to TRBJ2-7; the D gene is possibly TRBD1 (6 bases). V lost 6 bases and J 4 bases, leaving 10 bases between the germline ends. CDR1 is SEHNR and CDR2 is FQNEAQ in the germline V gene (reference sequence). This CDR3 has 12 amino acids. DNA of the CDR3: TGTGCCAGCAGACGGACAGATTACGAGCAGTACTTC. As protein: CASRRTDYEQYF.

This clone came up once. The chain has TRBV6-5 and TRBJ2-2; D possibly corresponds to TRBD2 (6 bases). Germline V gene sequence: CDR1 MNHEY, CDR2 SVGAGI. Deletions cut 5 bases from V and 3 bases from J, with 13 bases between. This CDR3 comprises 15 residues. CDR3 in amino acids: CASSHHPGDTGELFF. The CDR3, as DNA: TGTGCCAGCAGTCACCACCCGGGGGACACCGGGGAGCTGTTTTTT.

This chain connects TRBV19 to TRBJ1-4; 8 bases align to TRBD1. CDR1 is LNHDA, CDR2 SQIVND, per germline (reference sequence). The length of the CDR3 is 15 residues. Trimming took 6 bases from V and 8 from J; bases not matched to a gene: 11. CDR3 DNA: TGTGCCAGTAGCGGAGACAGGGGAAATTCGGAAAAACTGTTTTTT. Residues: CASSGDRGNSEKLFF.

The chain is built from TRBV7-3 and TRBJ2-3, with TRBD2 matching over 8 bases. CDR1 SGHTA and CDR2 FQGTGA come from the germline V gene. The CDR3 length is 21 residues. V lost 3 bases and J lost 0; bases outside the gene matches: 20. The CDR3 DNA reads TGTGCCAGCAGCTTTGGCCCCCCCGGGCTAGCGGGCAAAACTAGCACAGATACGCAGTATTTT. This encodes CASSFGPPGLAGKTSTDTQYF.

This sequence joins TRBV9 and TRBJ1-2; 10 nucleotides line up with TRBD1. The CDR3 is 13 amino acids. Per germline, CDR1 SGDLS and CDR2 YYNGEE. Trimming removed 5 bases from V and 6 bases from J; junction bases left unmatched: 4. CDR3 residues: CASRGGTGDGYTF. In DNA form, the CDR3 reads TGTGCCAGCAGGGGAGGGACAGGGGATGGCTACACCTTC.

V usage is TRBV7-9 and J usage is TRBJ1-2; TRBD1 matches at 7 bases. This CDR3 spans 15 amino acids. The V and J ends lost 1 base and 3 bases, in that order; junction bases with no gene match: 5. Germline V gives CDR1 SEHNR, CDR2 FQNEAQ (reference sequence). The CDR3 sequence: CASSLEGAGHYGYTF. The CDR3 nucleotides are TGTGCCAGCAGCTTAGAGGGGGCGGGTCACTATGGCTACACCTTC.

This chain connects TRBV20-1 to TRBJ2-3; 7 bases line up with TRBD2. Trimming took 3 bases from V and 4 from J; bases not matched to a gene: 10. CDR1 DFQATT and CDR2 SNEGSKA come from the germline V gene (reference sequence). This CDR3 region has 15 residues. The CDR3 loop reads CSASGLDLVADTQYF. The DNA of the CDR3 is TGCAGTGCTAGTGGACTAGATTTAGTCGCAGATACGCAGTATTTT.

The chain is built from TRBV28 and TRBJ2-7; TRBD1 aligns across 8 bases. CDR3 length: 14 residues. CDR1 is MDHEN and CDR2 is SYDVKM in the germline V gene. J gave up 0 bases and V 6 bases, and 4 bases lay outside the gene matches. The CDR3 sequence: CASSRTGSSYEQYF. In DNA, the CDR3 is TGTGCCAGCAGCCGGACAGGGAGCTCCTACGAGCAGTACTTC. The variable domain in full, completed from reference TRBV28 and TRBJ2-7, reads DVKVTQSSRYLVKRTGEKVFLECVQDMDHENMFWYRQDPGLGLRLIYFSYDVKMKEKGDIPEGYSVSREKKERFSLILESASTNQTSMYLCASSRTGSSYEQYFGPGTRLTVT.

This chain uses TRBV6-6 with TRBJ2-1, with 7 bases that match TRBD1. The V gene end was trimmed by 6 bases and the J gene end by 8 bases; junction bases not matched to a gene: 16. The CDR3 spans 16 residues. Germline lookup yields CDR1 MNHNY and CDR2 SVGAGI (reference sequence). The CDR3 sequence is CASRLSLLYQGDEQFF. In DNA, the CDR3 is TGTGCCAGCAGACTATCCTTACTATATCAGGGGGATGAGCAGTTCTTC.

The V and J genes are TRBV2 and TRBJ1-5; D is unresolved. Trimming removed 6 bases at V and 3 bases at J, with 18 bases between. The CDR3 is made up of 16 amino acids. CDR1 SNHLY and CDR2 FYNNEI come from the germline V gene. The chain's CDR3 is CASRPSAGGLNQPQHF. CDR3 nucleotides: TGTGCCAGCAGGCCTTCCGCTGGCGGACTCAATCAGCCCCAGCATTTT.

V gene TRBV10-2 combines with J gene TRBJ2-3; 9 nucleotides align to TRBD2. Trimming cost V 4 bases and J 4 bases; bases outside gene matches: 3. The CDR3 totals 14 residues. CDR1 and CDR2 from the germline V gene are WSHSY and SAAADI. CDR3 coding DNA: TGCGCCAGCAGTGGCGGGGGGGCTCCAGATACGCAGTATTTT. Encoded protein: CASSGGGAPDTQYF.

This clone has a single count. Written as DNA, the CDR3 is TGCGCCAGCAGCTTCGGGACAATCGAGCAGTACTTC. Translation: CASSFGTIEQYF. This chain connects TRBV5-1 to TRBJ2-7; TRBD1 is a possible D gene (6 bases). Germline lookup yields CDR1 SGHRS and CDR2 YFSETQ. CDR3 length: 12 amino acids. V gave up 2 bases and J gave up 6 bases, with 9 bases separating them.

This chain uses TRBV3-1 (or the pseudogene TRBV3-2) with TRBJ2-3, with D possibly TRBD2 on 6 matching bases. Germline V gives CDR1 LGHDT, CDR2 YNNKEL (reference sequence). The V end was cut by 4 bases, the J end by 0 bases, with 11 bases between. This CDR3 region has 15 residues. The CDR3 nucleotides read TGTGCCAGCAGCCGTAAACTAGCTAGCACAGATACGCAGTATTTT. This gives the protein CASSRKLASTDTQYF.

The V gene is TRBV20-1, the J gene TRBJ1-2, with D hard to call. The germline gives CDR1 DFQATT, CDR2 SNEGSKA (reference sequence). The CDR3 loop spans 10 amino acids. V was shortened by 2 bases and J by 5 bases, with 3 bases between the two germline ends. The DNA for the CDR3 is TGCAGTGCTAGACTATATGGCTACACCTTC. It specifies CSARLYGYTF.

This clone was seen once. This chain joins TRBV28 and TRBJ2-3; the D gene is possibly TRBD2 (6 bases). Germline V CDR1 and CDR2: MDHEN, SYDVKM. The V end lost 6 bases, the J end lost 0 bases, and 19 bases lay between the germline ends. The CDR3 has 17 amino acids. For the CDR3, the DNA is TGTGCCAGCAGAGGGGTGCGGGGTGTACTTAGCACAGATACGCAGTATTTT. Residues: CASRGVRGVLSTDTQYF.